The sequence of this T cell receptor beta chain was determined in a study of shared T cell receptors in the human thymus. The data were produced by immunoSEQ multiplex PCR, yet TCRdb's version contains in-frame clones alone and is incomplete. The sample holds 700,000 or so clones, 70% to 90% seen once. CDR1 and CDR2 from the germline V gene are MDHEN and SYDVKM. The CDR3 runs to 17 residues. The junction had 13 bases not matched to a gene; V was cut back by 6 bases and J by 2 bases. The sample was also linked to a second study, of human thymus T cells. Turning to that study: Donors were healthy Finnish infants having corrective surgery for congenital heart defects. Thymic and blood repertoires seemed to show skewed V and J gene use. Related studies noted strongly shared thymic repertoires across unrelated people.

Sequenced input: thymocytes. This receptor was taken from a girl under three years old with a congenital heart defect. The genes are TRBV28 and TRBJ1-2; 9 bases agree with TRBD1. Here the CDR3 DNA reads TGTGCCAGCAGCACACCTCGGGACAGGGAACTAAACTATGGCTACACCTTC. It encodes CASSTPRDRELNYGYTF.